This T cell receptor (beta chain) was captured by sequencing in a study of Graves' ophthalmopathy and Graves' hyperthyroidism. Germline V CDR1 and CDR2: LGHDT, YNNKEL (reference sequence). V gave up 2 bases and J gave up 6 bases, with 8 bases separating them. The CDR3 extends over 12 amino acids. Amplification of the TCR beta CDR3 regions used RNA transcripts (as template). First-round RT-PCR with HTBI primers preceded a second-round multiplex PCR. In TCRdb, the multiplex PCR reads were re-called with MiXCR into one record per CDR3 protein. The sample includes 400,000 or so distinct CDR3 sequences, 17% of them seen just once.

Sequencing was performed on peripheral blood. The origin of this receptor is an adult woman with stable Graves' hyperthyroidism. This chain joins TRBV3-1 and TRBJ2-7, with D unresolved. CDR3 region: CASSQRAAEQYF. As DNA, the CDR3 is TGTGCCAGCAGCCAACGGGCGGCCGAGCAGTACTTC.